Below, one TCR beta chain is given with its context. TCRdb reprocessed the RT-PCR reads via MiXCR and lists one record per CDR3 protein. This table has roughly 230,000 distinct CDR3 sequences, approximately 14% appearing once. The sample is drawn from a study of patients and donors after allogeneic stem cell transplantation. Trimming pared 3 bases from V and 5 bases from J, leaving 8 bases between. The CDR3 is made up of 13 amino acids. Germline assignment: CDR1 LNHDA and CDR2 SQIVND (reference sequence). Sequenced material: blood, either unsorted or a sorted T cell fraction (not recorded which). The clonotype comes from a human donor who was either an allogeneic HSCT recipient or a stem cell or donor lymphocyte infusion donor (not recorded which). It is not recorded whose cells these are; they may come from a transplant donor. The rearrangement links TRBV19 to TRBJ1-5, with D unresolved. CDR3: CASSMDGHQPQHF. CDR3 in DNA: TGTGCCAGTAGTATGGACGGTCATCAGCCCCAGCATTTT. Full variable domain (outside the CDR3, taken from reference TRBV19 and TRBJ1-5): DGGITQSPKYLFRKEGQNVTLSCEQNLNHDAMYWYRQDPGQGLRLIYYSQIVNDFQKGDIAEGYSVSREKKESFPLTVTSAQKNPTAFYLCASSMDGHQPQHFGDGTRLSIL.